This T cell receptor beta chain emerged from a study of OX40 agonist ivuxolimab in advanced cancers. Study information: An anti-OX40 (CD134) antibody with agonistic activity, ivuxolimab, was administered to patients.

This CDR3 spans 11 amino acids. Germline V gene sequence: CDR1 DFQATT, CDR2 SNEGSKA (reference sequence). The ends were cut back, 1 base at V and 7 bases at J, with 7 bases in the middle. Clones were sequenced by immunoSEQ multiplex PCR, and TCRdb holds only the in-frame ones, with some missing. The repertoire holds 55,000 to 85,000 clones, more than 70% seen once, with about 0.66% in the top ten. The investigators sampled blood at baseline, at cycle 4 day 1, and at cycle 7 day 1. The origin of this receptor is an adult with an advanced solid tumor such as melanoma, head and neck, liver or kidney cancer. The sequenced sample was CD4+ or CD8+ T cells sorted from blood, obtained in a trial of the OX40 agonist ivuxolimab. The chain has TRBV20-1 and TRBJ1-1; D gene ambiguous. CDR3 in DNA: TGCAGTGCTAGAGCCCAGCGTGAAGCTTTCTTT. This sequence encodes CSARAQREAFF.